This is a list of T cell receptor beta chains from one sample in a study of shared clonotypes between healthy human individuals. TCRdb keeps only in-frame clones here, not all; method: immunoSEQ multiplex PCR. This repertoire shows about 2.1 million clones, 90% to 95% found once; its top ten account for under 2%. Sequencing was carried out using naive CD8+ T cells from PBMCs. The receptors derive from a young man in good health. Some clones in this sample may be carry-over from other donors' samples. Each CDR3 is given with its conserved first and last residue. Fields, in order: D gene, clone size, V gene, J gene, CDR3 DNA, CDR3 protein. A D gene is named only where the DNA matches it firmly. Rows give clone size only sometimes, using once, few, many, or a class for an expanded clone.

D gene: NA
clone size: NA
V gene: TRBV10-3
J gene: TRBJ2-4
CDR3 DNA: TGTGCCATCAGTGAGAGGGATCCAAGGGGAAACATTCAGTACTTC
CDR3 protein: CAISERDPRGNIQYF

D gene: NA
clone size: NA
V gene: TRBV11-2
J gene: TRBJ2-7
CDR3 DNA: TGTGCCAGCAGCCTAGGTTGGCGATCCTACGAGCAGTACTTC
CDR3 protein: CASSLGWRSYEQYF

D gene: TRBD1
clone size: NA
V gene: TRBV16
J gene: TRBJ1-1
CDR3 DNA: TGTGCCAGCAGCCCCCGACAGGGGCGGAACACTGAAGCTTTCTTT
CDR3 protein: CASSPRQGRNTEAFF

D gene: NA
clone size: NA
V gene: TRBV7-9
J gene: TRBJ2-2
CDR3 DNA: TGTGCCAGCAGCTCGCGGACGTACACCGGGGAGCTGTTTTTT
CDR3 protein: CASSSRTYTGELFF

D gene: NA
clone size: NA
V gene: TRBV9
J gene: TRBJ2-1
CDR3 DNA: TGTGCCAGCAGCGTAAGGGGACTTCCCTACAATGAGCAGTTCTTC
CDR3 protein: CASSVRGLPYNEQFF

D gene: NA
clone size: NA
V gene: TRBV7-9
J gene: TRBJ2-7
CDR3 DNA: TGTGCCAGCAGTCCCCGCTACGAGCAGTACTTC
CDR3 protein: CASSPRYEQYF

D gene: TRBD2
clone size: NA
V gene: TRBV25-1
J gene: TRBJ2-3
CDR3 DNA: TGTGCCAGCAGTGAACCGGGCAGCGGGAGAGATACGCAGTATTTT
CDR3 protein: CASSEPGSGRDTQYF

D gene: NA
clone size: NA
V gene: TRBV7-9
J gene: TRBJ2-2
CDR3 DNA: TGTGCCAGCCGACAGGAGAACACCGGGGAGCTGTTTTTT
CDR3 protein: CASRQENTGELFF

D gene: TRBD2
clone size: NA
V gene: TRBV9
J gene: TRBJ2-3
CDR3 DNA: TGTGCCAGCAGCCCTTGGGGGGGGAGCCACACAGATACGCAGTATTTT
CDR3 protein: CASSPWGGSHTDTQYF

D gene: NA
clone size: once
V gene: TRBV7-2
J gene: TRBJ2-7
CDR3 DNA: TGTGCCAGCAGCTTCCGGGGGGCAACCTACGAGCAGTACTTC
CDR3 protein: CASSFRGATYEQYF

D gene: TRBD2
clone size: NA
V gene: TRBV28
J gene: TRBJ2-1
CDR3 DNA: TGTGCCAGCAGTTTGGGGGTAGCGGGAGGGCCAAGCAATGAGCAGTTCTTC
CDR3 protein: CASSLGVAGGPSNEQFF

D gene: NA
clone size: NA
V gene: TRBV6-1
J gene: TRBJ2-7
CDR3 DNA: TGTGCCAGCAGTGAAGGGTACAGGAAGGTAGCCGAGCAGTACTTC
CDR3 protein: CASSEGYRKVAEQYF

D gene: NA
clone size: NA
V gene: TRBV27
J gene: TRBJ2-2
CDR3 DNA: TGTGCCAGCACTGGGGGACAGAGAAGACTAGCGAGGAACACCGGGGAGCTGTTTTTT
CDR3 protein: CASTGGQRRLARNTGELFF

D gene: NA
clone size: NA
V gene: TRBV29-1
J gene: TRBJ1-3
CDR3 DNA: TGCAGCGTTGAAAGCCCGAACTCTGGAAACACCATATATTTT
CDR3 protein: CSVESPNSGNTIYF

D gene: TRBD1
clone size: NA
V gene: TRBV28
J gene: TRBJ1-5
CDR3 DNA: TGTGCCAGCAGGGGACAGACAGGGGGAGGGAGCAATCAGCCCCAGCATTTT
CDR3 protein: CASRGQTGGGSNQPQHF

D gene: NA
clone size: NA
V gene: TRBV15
J gene: TRBJ2-6
CDR3 DNA: TGTGCCACCGGGGAGAGGGCCAACGTCCTGACTTTC
CDR3 protein: CATGERANVLTF

D gene: NA
clone size: NA
V gene: TRBV29-1
J gene: TRBJ2-1
CDR3 DNA: TGCAGCGTTGAACATCCCCGGGACTCAACCTACAATGAGCAGTTCTTC
CDR3 protein: CSVEHPRDSTYNEQFF

D gene: NA
clone size: NA
V gene: TRBV10-3
J gene: TRBJ2-3
CDR3 DNA: TGTGCCATCAGTGATTACCGGGACACGGGCACAGATACGCAGTATTTT
CDR3 protein: CAISDYRDTGTDTQYF

D gene: NA
clone size: NA
V gene: TRBV7-9
J gene: TRBJ1-2
CDR3 DNA: TGTGCCAGCAGCTTAGGGCAGGTCCGTAACTATGGCTACACCTTC
CDR3 protein: CASSLGQVRNYGYTF

D gene: TRBD2
clone size: NA
V gene: TRBV9
J gene: TRBJ2-1
CDR3 DNA: TGTGCCAGCAGCGGTAGCGGGAGAGGGGATGAGCAGTTCTTC
CDR3 protein: CASSGSGRGDEQFF

D gene: NA
clone size: NA
V gene: TRBV19
J gene: TRBJ2-7
CDR3 DNA: TGTGCCAGTAAGGAAGGGCGAGATTTCTACGAGCAGTACTTC
CDR3 protein: CASKEGRDFYEQYF

D gene: NA
clone size: NA
V gene: TRBV13
J gene: TRBJ2-2
CDR3 DNA: TGTGCCAGCAGCCCGGGACGGAGAATTAACACCGGGGAGCTGTTTTTT
CDR3 protein: CASSPGRRINTGELFF

D gene: TRBD2
clone size: NA
V gene: TRBV27
J gene: TRBJ2-1
CDR3 DNA: TGTGCCAGCAGCCATTCTGCGGGAGAAGAATACAATGAGCAGTTCTTC
CDR3 protein: CASSHSAGEEYNEQFF

D gene: NA
clone size: NA
V gene: TRBV28
J gene: TRBJ2-7
CDR3 DNA: TGTGCCAGCAGTTCCTATCTAGACAACCCCAAGCGCGATGAGCAGTACTTC
CDR3 protein: CASSSYLDNPKRDEQYF

D gene: NA
clone size: NA
V gene: TRBV7-3
J gene: TRBJ2-1
CDR3 DNA: TGTGCCAGCAGCTCGGACGGTTCATTTGAGCAGTTCTTC
CDR3 protein: CASSSDGSFEQFF

D gene: TRBD1
clone size: NA
V gene: TRBV29-1
J gene: TRBJ1-5
CDR3 DNA: TGCAGCGAACAGCATAGCCGAGCATCCAGGGGGGAAAATCAGCCCCAGCATTTT
CDR3 protein: CSEQHSRASRGENQPQHF

D gene: NA
clone size: NA
V gene: TRBV5-1
J gene: TRBJ1-2
CDR3 DNA: TGCGCCAGCAGCTTGGAGGGAGGCCATAACTATGGCTACACCTTC
CDR3 protein: CASSLEGGHNYGYTF

D gene: TRBD1
clone size: NA
V gene: TRBV5-1
J gene: TRBJ1-2
CDR3 DNA: TGCGCCAGCAGCTTGGAGGGGGCAGGGGCCTACTATGGCTACACCTTC
CDR3 protein: CASSLEGAGAYYGYTF

D gene: NA
clone size: NA
V gene: TRBV13
J gene: TRBJ2-3
CDR3 DNA: TGTGCCAGCAGCTTATTTGGCCTCCCAGATACGCAGTATTTT
CDR3 protein: CASSLFGLPDTQYF

D gene: NA
clone size: NA
V gene: TRBV2
J gene: TRBJ2-7
CDR3 DNA: TGTGCCAGCACATCCTACGAGCAGTACTTC
CDR3 protein: CASTSYEQYF

D gene: NA
clone size: NA
V gene: TRBV11-2
J gene: TRBJ2-7
CDR3 DNA: TGTGCCAGCAGCTTAAGCTCCTACGAGCAGTACTTC
CDR3 protein: CASSLSSYEQYF

D gene: TRBD1
clone size: NA
V gene: TRBV7-7
J gene: TRBJ2-5
CDR3 DNA: TGTGCCAGCAGCCCCACAGGGGAACAAGAGACCCAGTACTTC
CDR3 protein: CASSPTGEQETQYF

D gene: TRBD1
clone size: once
V gene: TRBV9
J gene: TRBJ2-1
CDR3 DNA: TGTGCCAGCAGCTCGGGACAGGGGAAAGCCGATGAGCAGTTCTTC
CDR3 protein: CASSSGQGKADEQFF

D gene: NA
clone size: once
V gene: TRBV2
J gene: TRBJ2-3
CDR3 DNA: TGTGCCAGCAGTGGGGGGACCTTGACGCGGGGTGCGCAGTATTTT
CDR3 protein: CASSGGTLTRGAQYF